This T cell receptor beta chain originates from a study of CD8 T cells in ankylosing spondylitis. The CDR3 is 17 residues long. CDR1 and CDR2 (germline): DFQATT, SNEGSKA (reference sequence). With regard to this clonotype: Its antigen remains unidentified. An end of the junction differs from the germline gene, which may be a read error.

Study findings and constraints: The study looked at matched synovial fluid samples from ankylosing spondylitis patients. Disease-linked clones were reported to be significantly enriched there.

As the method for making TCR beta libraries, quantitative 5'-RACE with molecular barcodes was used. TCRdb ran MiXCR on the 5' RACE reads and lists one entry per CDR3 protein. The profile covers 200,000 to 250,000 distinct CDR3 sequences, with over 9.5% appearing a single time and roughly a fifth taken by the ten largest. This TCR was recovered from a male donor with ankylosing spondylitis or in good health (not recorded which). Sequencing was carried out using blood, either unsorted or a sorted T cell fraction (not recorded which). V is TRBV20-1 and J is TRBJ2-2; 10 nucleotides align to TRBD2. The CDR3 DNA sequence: TGCTGTGCTAGTATCTTTGAGCGGGGGGGCGACACCGTGGAGCTGTTTTTT. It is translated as CCASIFERGGDTVELFF.